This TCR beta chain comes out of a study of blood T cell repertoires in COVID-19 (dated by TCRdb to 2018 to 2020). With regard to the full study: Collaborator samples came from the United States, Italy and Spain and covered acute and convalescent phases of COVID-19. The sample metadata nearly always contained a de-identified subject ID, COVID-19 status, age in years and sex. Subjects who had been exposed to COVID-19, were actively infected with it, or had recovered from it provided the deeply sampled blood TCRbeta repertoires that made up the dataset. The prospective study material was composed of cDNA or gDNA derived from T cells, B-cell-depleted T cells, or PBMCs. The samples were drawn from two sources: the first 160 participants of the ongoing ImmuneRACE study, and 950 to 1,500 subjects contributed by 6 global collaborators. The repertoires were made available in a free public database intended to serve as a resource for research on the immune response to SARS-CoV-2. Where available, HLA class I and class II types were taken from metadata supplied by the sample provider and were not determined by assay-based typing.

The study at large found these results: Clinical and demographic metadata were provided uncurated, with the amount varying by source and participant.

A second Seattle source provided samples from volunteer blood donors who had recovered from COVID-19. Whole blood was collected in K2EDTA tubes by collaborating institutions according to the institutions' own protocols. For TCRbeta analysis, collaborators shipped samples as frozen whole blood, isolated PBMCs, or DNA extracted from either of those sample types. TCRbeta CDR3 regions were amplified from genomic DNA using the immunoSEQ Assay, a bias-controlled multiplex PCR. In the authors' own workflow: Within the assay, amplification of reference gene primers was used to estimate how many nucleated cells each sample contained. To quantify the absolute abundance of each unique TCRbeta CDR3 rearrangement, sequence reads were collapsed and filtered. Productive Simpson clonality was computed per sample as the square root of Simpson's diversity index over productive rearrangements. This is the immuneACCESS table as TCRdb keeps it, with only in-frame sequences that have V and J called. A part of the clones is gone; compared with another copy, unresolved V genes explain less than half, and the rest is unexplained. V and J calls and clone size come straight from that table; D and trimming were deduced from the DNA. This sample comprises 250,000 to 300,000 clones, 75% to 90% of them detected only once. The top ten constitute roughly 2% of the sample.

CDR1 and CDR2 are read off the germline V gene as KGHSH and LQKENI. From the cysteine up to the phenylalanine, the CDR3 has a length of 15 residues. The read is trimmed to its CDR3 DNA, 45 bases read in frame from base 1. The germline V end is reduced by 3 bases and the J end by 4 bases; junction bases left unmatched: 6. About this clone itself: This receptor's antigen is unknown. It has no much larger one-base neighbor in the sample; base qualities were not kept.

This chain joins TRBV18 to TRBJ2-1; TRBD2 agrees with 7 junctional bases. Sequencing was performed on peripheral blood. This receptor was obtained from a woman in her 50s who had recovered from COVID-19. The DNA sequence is TGTGCCAGCTCACCGCCGGGGGAGGGGTACAATGAGCAGTTCTTC. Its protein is CASSPPGEGYNEQFF.